This is a list of T cell receptor beta chains from one sample in a study of blood T cells in healthy people across ages. MiXCR was run by TCRdb on the 5' RACE reads, yielding one entry per CDR3 protein. The sample lists about 760,000 distinct CDR3 sequences; around three fifths were seen once. The sample was blood. The receptors were gathered from a middle-aged man in good health. Each CDR3 is given without its conserved first and last residue.

v_gene	j_gene	CDR3aa
TRBV28	TRBJ2-4	ASGGTAKNIQY
TRBV11-2	TRBJ1-4	ASRRGTGGARTNEKLF
TRBV3-1	.	AGSQETSGSSGTQY
TRBV5-1	TRBJ2-1	ASSFAGPHNVQF
TRBV5-1	TRBJ2-7	ASSRGQGISYEQY
TRBV5-1	TRBJ1-1	ASTPMGPIHTEAF
TRBV20-1	TRBJ2-1	SAELIPYNEQF
TRBV7-9	TRBJ1-3	ASSHPDRAQRNTIY
TRBV5-6	TRBJ2-3	ASSWVIRDSENTDTQY
TRBV7-2	TRBJ2-3	ASSLQADPVTDTQY
TRBV12-3/TRBV12-4	TRBJ2-1	ASSFRRGGLTEQF
TRBV11-2	TRBJ2-4	ASSLFLKLELAGKPQNIQY
TRBV13	TRBJ2-1	ASSLTGDYNEQF
TRBV5-4	.	ASSFGDRVRTQY
TRBV29-1	TRBJ2-3	SVEGGDLSTDTQY
TRBV30	TRBJ1-4	AWSLVEEKLF
TRBV20-1	.	SARRDRGRETQY
TRBV30	TRBJ1-2	AWSVYTTGHGYT
TRBV20-1	TRBJ2-5	SARPLSRGGQETQY
TRBV20-1	TRBJ2-3	SASAGTSSWDTQY
TRBV5-1	TRBJ1-1	ASSLNSEGEAF
TRBV5-6	TRBJ2-7	ASSVADAFYEQY
TRBV28	TRBJ2-5	ASSSGLAGVEETQY
TRBV24-1	TRBJ1-2	ATSSTGKYGYT
TRBV11-3	TRBJ2-4	ASSPTGGNQLAKNIQY
TRBV20-1	TRBJ2-7	SAREGGNSYEQY
TRBV27	TRBJ2-1	ASSFRPNNEQF
TRBV6-5	TRBJ2-7	ASSYSKTGTYEQY
TRBV4-2	TRBJ2-5	ASSRRQGIGAQY
TRBV5-5	TRBJ2-3	ASSFSFQFTDTQY
TRBV20-1	TRBJ1-2	SARAPGEGYT
TRBV7-2	TRBJ2-3	ASSPRSPAGGADTQY
TRBV3-1	TRBJ1-2	ASSQFGTGGAGKDGYT
TRBV12-3/TRBV12-4	TRBJ2-5	ASSLEGVGETQY
TRBV24-1	.	ATSDTRRSLMETQY
TRBV6-1	TRBJ1-4	ASSESASTNEKLF
TRBV12-3/TRBV12-4	TRBJ2-3	ASSVGIFTDTQY
TRBV20-1	TRBJ2-3	SARDPTSGTDTQY
TRBV5-1	TRBJ2-1	ASSLDTSGSIDEQF
TRBV29-1	TRBJ2-1	SLRTSGQIQF
TRBV28	TRBJ1-6	ASSLYNVETGDSPLH